These 22 T cell receptor beta chains originate from one sample sequenced in a study of CD8+CD57+ T cells in acquired aplastic anemia. Genomic DNA templated the TCR beta VDJ and CDR3 profiling. TCRdb recomputed calls from the reads with MiXCR, one row per CDR3 protein. The table records about 160,000 distinct CDR3 sequences, 70% to 75% of them present only once. Previously, flow cytometry had revealed CD8+CD57+ cell expansion in the patients chosen for sequencing. The sample comprised sorted CD4+, CD8+, or CD8+CD57+ T cells (not recorded which) from PBMCs. The receptors shown here come from a human donor with aplastic anemia.

This clonotype was recorded only once. The chain employs TRBV12-1 and TRBJ1-2. TRBV12-1 is assigned pseudogene status. This CDR3 is 13 amino acids long. For the CDR3, the DNA is TGTGCCAGCAGTTTAAGGTGGAAGGGAGGCTACACCTTC. It translates to CASSLRWKGGYTF.

V gene TRBV5-1 combines with J gene TRBJ2-5; D is uncertain. Trimming stripped 4 bases from V and 1 base from J, with 11 bases between. The CDR3 runs 14 residues. Germline assignment: CDR1 SGHRS and CDR2 YFSETQ. The CDR3 sequence is CASSPVDFQETQYF. CDR3 coding DNA: TGCGCCAGCAGCCCGGTAGACTTCCAAGAGACCCAGTACTTC.

The table lists this clonotype with a count of one. The chain carries TRBV19 and TRBJ2-7; D is possibly TRBD1 (6 bases). The CDR3 covers 17 residues. The V gene's germline CDR1 is LNHDA and CDR2 SQIVND (reference sequence). Trimming pared 5 bases from V and 1 base from J, leaving 21 bases between. In nucleotides, the CDR3 is TGTGCCAGTAGTCCAGGATCGGGACAAGGGAAATCCTACGAGCAGTACTTC. As protein: CASSPGSGQGKSYEQYF. The variable domain in full, with the rest retrieved from reference TRBV19 and TRBJ2-7, is DGGITQSPKYLFRKEGQNVTLSCEQNLNHDAMYWYRQDPGQGLRLIYYSQIVNDFQKGDIAEGYSVSREKKESFPLTVTSAQKNPTAFYLCASSPGSGQGKSYEQYFGPGTRLTVT.

The rearrangement links TRBV29-1 to TRBJ1-2; TRBD1 agrees at 7 bases. Germline V gene data show CDR1 as SQVTM and CDR2 as ANQGSEA. The CDR3 runs to 14 residues. The V gene end was trimmed by 3 bases and the J gene end by 7 bases; junction bases not matched to a gene: 11. Written as DNA, the CDR3 is TGCAGCGTTGAGGGGGACAGCCTAAAGGGTGGCTACACCTTC. This encodes CSVEGDSLKGGYTF.

V gene TRBV6-5 combines with J gene TRBJ2-2; D is unresolved. The germline V gene has CDR1 MNHEY and CDR2 SVGAGI. The V end lost 2 bases, the J end lost 1 base, and 17 bases lay between the germline ends. The CDR3 totals 18 residues. The CDR3 here is CASSYRWLVGLNTGELFF. The DNA of the CDR3 is TGTGCCAGCAGTTACCGATGGCTGGTGGGTTTGAACACCGGGGAGCTGTTTTTT.

To note about this clonotype: The CDR3 carries no conserved terminal phenylalanine or tryptophan, so it likely arises from a read error. The chain employs TRBV9 and TRBJ2-3, with D perhaps matching TRBD1 (6 bases). The CDR3 contains 14 residues. Germline V CDR1 and CDR2: SGDLS, YYNGEE. V lost 4 bases and J lost 4, with 13 bases in between. The CDR3 DNA is TGTGCCAGCAGCCCGGACAGTTACGCAGATACGCAGTATTCT. Its protein is CASSPDSYADTQYS.

The chain recombines TRBV7-2 with TRBJ1-6, with 11 bases lining up with TRBD1. The CDR3 has 12 residues. The germline V gene encodes CDR1 SGHTA and CDR2 FQGNSA. Germline trimming cut 6 bases from V and 13 bases from J; bases unmatched to any gene: 2. The CDR3 DNA reads TGTGCCAGCAGGCGGGACAGGGGGCCCCTCCACTTT. This sequence encodes CASRRDRGPLHF.

On this clonotype: This may be a read error: a much more frequent sequence differs by one nucleotide. V usage is TRBV19 and J usage is TRBJ2-2; D may correspond to TRBD1 or TRBD2 (6 bases each). CDR1 and CDR2 from the germline V gene are LNHDA and SQIVND (reference sequence). V gave up 10 bases and J gave up 4 bases, with 10 bases separating them. The CDR3 is 12 amino acids. Written as DNA, the CDR3 is TGTGCCACCCCGGGGGCCACCGGGGAGCTGTTTTTT. Translating gives CATPGATGELFF. The full variable domain, completed using reference TRBV19 and TRBJ2-2, is DGGITQSPKYLFRKEGQNVTLSCEQNLNHDAMYWYRQDPGQGLRLIYYSQIVNDFQKGDIAEGYSVSREKKESFPLTVTSAQKNPTAFYLCATPGATGELFFGEGSRLTVL.

J is TRBJ1-2 and V is TRBV9; TRBD1 aligns across 7 bases. The CDR3 is 15 amino acids. CDR1 is SGDLS, CDR2 YYNGEE, per germline. V was pared by 0 bases and J by 4 bases, with 6 bases of the junction left unmatched. The CDR3 spells CASSVEQGLGYGYTF. CDR3 nucleotide sequence: TGTGCCAGCAGCGTAGAACAGGGGCTCGGCTATGGCTACACCTTC.

There are a few counts of this clonotype. V and J are TRBV20-1 and TRBJ2-7, with D unresolved. V was clipped by 6 bases and J by 4 bases, with 13 bases between them. Germline V gives CDR1 DFQATT, CDR2 SNEGSKA (reference sequence). This CDR3 spans 12 amino acids. The CDR3 region is CSAVYTAYEQYF. The CDR3 DNA sequence: TGCAGTGCCGTTTATACAGCTTACGAGCAGTACTTC.

The rearrangement uses TRBV10-3 and TRBJ2-5; the D gene is possibly TRBD2 (7 bases). The CDR3 covers 16 residues. Deletions cut 2 bases from V and 1 base from J, with 14 bases between. CDR1 ENHRY and CDR2 SYGVKD come from the germline V gene. CDR3 sequence reads: CAISEPGRGAQETQYF. The CDR3 coding sequence is TGTGCCATCAGTGAGCCGGGTCGGGGGGCCCAAGAGACCCAGTACTTC.

In its sample, this clonotype was seen a few times. The chain joins TRBV15 to TRBJ1-1; D is undetermined. The CDR3 runs to 13 residues. The V end lost 3 bases, the J end lost 0 bases, and 5 bases lay between the germline ends. The germline CDR1 and CDR2 sequences are LNHNV and YYDKDF (reference sequence). This CDR3 is CATSSTLNTEAFF. DNA for the CDR3: TGTGCCACCAGCAGTACGTTGAACACTGAAGCTTTCTTT.

The chain is built from TRBV9 and TRBJ2-7; TRBD2 aligns across 14 bases. Trimming removed 3 bases from V and 3 bases from J; junction bases left unmatched: 11. This CDR3 has 18 residues. The V gene's germline CDR1 is SGDLS and CDR2 YYNGEE. CDR3: CASSARLAGGKGFYEQYF. The DNA of the CDR3 is TGTGCCAGCAGCGCCCGACTAGCGGGAGGGAAAGGTTTCTACGAGCAGTACTTC.

Comments on this clonotype: Its ends do not fully match the called genes, so a read error is possible. The rearrangement uses TRBV5-1 and TRBJ2-3; D may be TRBD1 (6 bases). The V gene's germline CDR1 is SGHRS and CDR2 YFSETQ. The CDR3 covers 15 residues. The CDR3 loop reads CASESRGGSTDTQYF. CDR3 coding DNA: TGTGCCAGCGAATCCCGAGGGGGTAGCACAGATACGCAGTATTTT.

The chain is built from TRBV7-9 and TRBJ2-6; unclear D gene. The CDR3 has 15 residues. Germline CDR1 SEHNR, CDR2 FQNEAQ (reference sequence). V was clipped by 5 bases and J by 0 bases, with 8 bases between them. The CDR3, as DNA: TGTGCCAGCAGCCCAATGGGCTCTGGGGCCAACGTCCTGACTTTC. Residues: CASSPMGSGANVLTF.

This clonotype was recorded only once. The chain has TRBV12-3 or TRBV12-4 and TRBJ2-3; 11 nucleotides agree with TRBD2. The V gene end was trimmed by 8 bases and the J gene end by 5 bases; junction bases not matched to a gene: 9. This CDR3 contains 15 residues. The CDR3 loop is CASQGGLAERDTQYF. CDR3 DNA sequence: TGTGCCAGCCAGGGGGGACTAGCGGAAAGAGATACGCAGTATTTT.

This chain links TRBV7-6 with TRBJ2-5; perhaps TRBD1 as D (6 bases). V lost 3 bases and J lost 5, with 10 bases in between. From germline, CDR1 is SGHVS and CDR2 FNYEAQ. CDR3 length: 13 amino acids. CDR3 DNA sequence: TGTGCCAGCAGCTTTGTGAGGGGGGAGACCCAGTACTTC. Its translation: CASSFVRGETQYF.

The genes are TRBV19 and TRBJ1-5; D is unclear. V was trimmed by 10 bases and J by 5 bases, leaving 21 bases between them. The CDR3 contains 15 residues. Germline values: CDR1 LNHDA, CDR2 SQIVND (reference sequence). The CDR3 spells CATTRVGVADQPQHF. The CDR3 nucleotides are TGTGCCACTACCCGTGTGGGAGTCGCGGATCAGCCCCAGCATTTT.

The chain links TRBV20-1 to TRBJ2-6; either TRBD1 or TRBD2 may supply D (5 bases each). Gene TRBJ2-7 matches the end of the DNA better, so the J call may be wrong. This CDR3 region has 10 residues. In germline, CDR1 is DFQATT, CDR2 SNEGSKA (reference sequence). The CDR3 protein is CSATGTGQYF. The CDR3 DNA reads as TGCAGTGCTACCGGGACCGGGCAGTACTTC.

The rearrangement joins TRBV5-4 to TRBJ2-3, with no clear D. Germline assignment: CDR1 SGHNT and CDR2 YYREEE (reference sequence). This CDR3 spans 13 amino acids. The germline V and J ends were trimmed by 4 bases and 2 bases, with 8 bases remaining between them. CDR3: CASSNDPTDTQYF. CDR3 nucleotides: TGTGCCAGCAGCAACGACCCCACAGATACGCAGTATTTT.

The V and J genes are TRBV9 and TRBJ2-3; tentative D call: TRBD1 (6 bases). CDR3 length: 15 residues. With 3 bases removed from V and 0 bases from J, the gap between germline ends came to 11 bases. The germline gives CDR1 SGDLS, CDR2 YYNGEE. In DNA form, the CDR3 reads TGTGCCAGCAGCGACGGGACATCTAGCACAGATACGCAGTATTTT. Encoded protein: CASSDGTSSTDTQYF.

The chain carries TRBV15 and TRBJ2-1; D call uncertain. V shed 0 bases and J shed 0 bases, with 0 bases lying between them. This CDR3 has 13 residues. Germline-derived CDR1 and CDR2 are LNHNV and YYDKDF (reference sequence). The CDR3 here is CATSRDSYNEQFF. The CDR3 DNA follows: TGTGCCACCAGCAGAGACTCCTACAATGAGCAGTTCTTC.